The next 22 T cell receptor beta chains were all read from a single sample in a study of CD8+ T cells in alopecia areata. Treatment indicated: oral pan-JAK inhibitor, 5-10 mg twice daily. The study team obtained lesional scalp punch biopsies and peripheral blood from alopecia areata patients. cDNA serving as the sequencing template came from extracted, reverse transcribed RNA. Sequencing was performed with immunoSEQ multiplex PCR; in TCRdb, only in-frame clones are kept and a portion is missing. Of 7,400 or so clones in the sample, roughly 67% are singletons; the top ten hold about 13%. The starting material was skin, obtained at week 4, from a patient treated with tofacitinib. These receptors all come from a human donor with alopecia areata.

The chain links TRBV5-4 to TRBJ2-1; D ambiguous. From germline, CDR1 is SGHNT and CDR2 YYREEE (reference sequence). The germline V and J ends were trimmed by 4 bases and 1 base, with 6 bases remaining between them. The CDR3 consists of 13 residues. The CDR3 sequence is CASSPRSYNEQFF. DNA of the CDR3: TGTGCCAGCAGCCCAAGATCCTACAATGAGCAGTTCTTC.

V and J are TRBV7-2 and TRBJ2-7, with no clear D. The ends were cut back, 5 bases at V and 6 bases at J, with 17 bases in the middle. The CDR3 spans 14 residues. Germline V lookup: CDR1 SGHTA, CDR2 FQGNSA. As DNA, the CDR3 is TGTGCCAGCAGCCCGTTCGATACCCGGAGCGAGCAGTACTTC. It encodes CASSPFDTRSEQYF.

This chain's CDR3 is CASSGRDRGLTYEQYF. The CDR3 DNA follows: TGTGCCAGCAGCGGGAGGGACAGGGGGCTTACCTACGAGCAGTACTTC. The chain carries TRBV7-9 and TRBJ2-7; 12 bases map to TRBD1. Germline lookup yields CDR1 SEHNR and CDR2 FQNEAQ (reference sequence). Trimming took 5 bases from V and 2 from J; bases not matched to a gene: 7. The CDR3 loop spans 16 amino acids. Full variable domain (remainder filled in from reference TRBV7-9 and TRBJ2-7): DTGVSQNPRHKITKRGQNVTFRCDPISEHNRLYWYRQTLGQGPEFLTYFQNEAQLEKSRLLSDRFSAERPKGSFSTLEIQRTEQGDSAMYLCASSGRDRGLTYEQYFGPGTRLTVT.

CDR3 bases: TGTGCCAGTAGTATTGAACTAGCGGGATACAATGAGCAGTTCTTC. It yields the protein CASSIELAGYNEQFF. This chain connects TRBV19 to TRBJ2-1; 10 bases agree with TRBD2. Germline CDR1 and CDR2: LNHDA and SQIVND (reference sequence). This CDR3 is 15 amino acids long. J gave up 4 bases and V 3 bases, and 3 bases lay outside the gene matches.

The rearrangement links TRBV27 to TRBJ2-6; D possibly corresponds to TRBD2 (5 bases). The germline gives CDR1 MNHEY, CDR2 SMNVEV (reference sequence). Trimming shortened V by 4 bases and J by 2 bases, and 15 bases separated the two germline ends. The CDR3 totals 17 residues. The chain's CDR3 is CASSYRGERAGANVLTF. The CDR3 bases are TGTGCCAGCAGTTATAGAGGAGAGAGGGCTGGGGCCAACGTCCTGACTTTC.

The rearrangement links TRBV7-9 to TRBJ2-1; D gene unclear. The CDR3 covers 14 residues. The germline CDR1 and CDR2 sequences are SEHNR and FQNEAQ (reference sequence). V lost 5 bases and J 0 bases, leaving 8 bases between the germline ends. The CDR3 DNA sequence: TGTGCCAGCAGCCACTGGAGCTCCTACAATGAGCAGTTCTTC. It codes for CASSHWSSYNEQFF.

V is TRBV7-2 and J is TRBJ2-3; 8 nucleotides align to TRBD2. CDR1 and CDR2 from the germline V gene are SGHTA and FQGNSA. V shed 1 base and J 0 bases; nucleotides not matched to a gene: 6. This CDR3 has 17 amino acids. The CDR3 protein is CASSLVSGGTSTDTQYF. For the CDR3, the DNA is TGTGCCAGCAGCTTAGTGAGCGGGGGTACTAGCACAGATACGCAGTATTTT.

The chain joins TRBV7-9 to TRBJ2-7; either TRBD1 or TRBD2 may fit D (6 bases each). The CDR3 spans 13 residues. Trimming removed 1 base at V and 7 bases at J, with 11 bases between. The germline V gene encodes CDR1 SEHNR and CDR2 FQNEAQ (reference sequence). The CDR3 loop is CASSLDREDEQYF. CDR3 nucleotides: TGTGCCAGCAGCTTAGACAGGGAGGATGAGCAGTACTTC.

The sample holds a few counts of this clone. The CDR3 loop is CASSPQENRHQGYTF. The CDR3 bases are TGTGCCAGCAGCCCCCAGGAGAACAGACACCAGGGCTACACCTTC. V and J are TRBV7-9 and TRBJ1-2, with D unresolved. This CDR3 is built from 15 residues. The V gene lost 5 bases and the J gene lost 8 bases, with 21 bases spanning the gap. Looked up from germline, CDR1 is SEHNR and CDR2 is FQNEAQ (reference sequence).

The rearrangement links TRBV6-6 to TRBJ1-1; D unclear. The CDR3 is 14 amino acids. Germline V CDR1 and CDR2: MNHNY, SVGAGI (reference sequence). With 4 bases removed from V and 4 bases from J, the gap between germline ends came to 13 bases. The CDR3 region has the DNA TGTGCCAGCAGTTCCCATGTTCCGGGCACTGAAGCTTTCTTT. This gives the protein CASSSHVPGTEAFF.

This chain uses TRBV4-1 with TRBJ2-7, with 7 bases fitting TRBD2. This CDR3 is 14 amino acids long. CDR1 is MGHRA, CDR2 YSYEKL, per germline. V lost 1 base to trimming and J lost 5 bases; unmatched junction nucleotides: 5. The DNA of the CDR3 is TGCGCCAGCAGCCAAGTTAGACTAGCTGACGAGCAGTACTTC. Encoded protein: CASSQVRLADEQYF.

The chain has TRBV15 and TRBJ1-6; TRBD1 matches at 9 bases. The germline CDR1 and CDR2 sequences are LNHNV and YYDKDF (reference sequence). Unmatched junction bases numbered 11, after V lost 0 bases and J lost 14 bases. The CDR3 loop spans 16 amino acids. CDR3 residues: CATSRDEWDRERTLHF. CDR3 nucleotide sequence: TGTGCCACCAGCAGAGACGAATGGGACAGGGAGAGGACCCTCCACTTT.

This sequence joins TRBV5-4 and TRBJ2-1; 10 bases map to TRBD2. Per germline, CDR1 SGHNT and CDR2 YYREEE (reference sequence). The junction had 7 bases not matched to a gene; V was cut back by 3 bases and J by 7 bases. CDR3 length equals 15 residues. CDR3 residues: CASSSKREGENEQFF. The DNA of the CDR3 is TGTGCCAGCAGCTCAAAGCGGGAGGGGGAAAATGAGCAGTTCTTC.

This clone was seen a handful of times. The V and J genes are TRBV4-3 and TRBJ1-5, with a weak D call TRBD1 (5 bases). Trimming left V 4 bases short and J 1 base short, with 11 bases between. CDR1 and CDR2 (germline): LGHNA, YSLEER. The CDR3 runs to 15 residues. CDR3 in DNA: TGCGCCAGCAGCCGGGGCCGATTGAGCAATCAGCCCCAGCATTTT. Translation gives CASSRGRLSNQPQHF.

The genes are TRBV19 and TRBJ1-1, with 7 bases aligning to TRBD1. The CDR3 runs 16 residues. The germline gives CDR1 LNHDA, CDR2 SQIVND (reference sequence). J was trimmed by 1 base and V by 7 bases; bases with no gene match: 12. CDR3 in amino acids: CASTMDRRYQNTEAFF. The CDR3 coding sequence is TGTGCCAGTACCATGGACAGGCGATATCAGAACACTGAAGCTTTCTTT.

The chain employs TRBV6-1 and TRBJ2-7, with a tentative D call TRBD2 (5 bases). V lost 2 bases to trimming and J lost 4 bases, with 9 bases between them. CDR1 is MNHNS and CDR2 is SASEGT in the germline V gene. CDR3 length equals 13 residues. CDR3 sequence reads: CASSERTFYEQYF. CDR3 bases: TGTGCCAGCAGTGAAAGGACTTTTTACGAGCAGTACTTC.

The chain has TRBV30 and TRBJ2-3; 11 positions match TRBD2. Looked up from germline, CDR1 is GTSNPN and CDR2 is SVGIG (reference sequence). After removal of 3 bases from V and 4 bases from J, the junction contained 0 bases not matched to a gene. The CDR3 sequence is 13 residues long. The CDR3 protein is CAWRTSGADTQYF. DNA for the CDR3: TGTGCCTGGAGGACTAGCGGGGCAGATACGCAGTATTTT.

The J gene is TRBJ2-1, the V gene TRBV5-1, with D perhaps TRBD2 (5 bases). Trimming took off 6 bases at V and 0 bases at J, with 13 bases between the two ends. This CDR3 spans 15 amino acids. Germline CDR1 reads SGHRS; CDR2 reads YFSETQ. As DNA, the CDR3 is TGCGCCAGCAACCCGACGGGGAGCTCCTACAATGAGCAGTTCTTC. This codes for CASNPTGSSYNEQFF.

The rearrangement uses TRBV9 and TRBJ2-5; possibly TRBD2 for D (6 bases). Trimming shortened V by 6 bases and J by 5 bases, and 20 bases separated the two germline ends. CDR1 is SGDLS, CDR2 YYNGEE, per germline. The CDR3 is 15 residues long. In nucleotides, the CDR3 is TGTGCCAGCACCCCGGGGGAACAACTTGGGGAGACCCAGTACTTC. It yields the protein CASTPGEQLGETQYF.

This chain joins TRBV2 and TRBJ1-5; the match to TRBD1 covers 12 bases. The CDR3 spans 15 residues. Trimming removed 9 bases from V and 0 bases from J; junction bases left unmatched: 3. CDR1 SNHLY and CDR2 FYNNEI come from the germline V gene. CDR3 in DNA: TGTGCCAGTCGGGACAGGGGGCTTAGCAATCAGCCCCAGCATTTT. Amino acid sequence: CASRDRGLSNQPQHF.

The CDR3 nucleotides are TGTGCCAGCAGCTTCACTCAGGCGGCTAATGAAAAACTGTTTTTT. As protein: CASSFTQAANEKLFF. The V and J genes are TRBV7-2 and TRBJ1-4; D gene unclear. The germline gives CDR1 SGHTA, CDR2 FQGNSA. The CDR3 loop spans 15 amino acids. V shed 3 bases and J shed 3 bases, with 11 bases lying between them.

J is TRBJ2-3 and V is TRBV5-5; D remains ambiguous. With 5 bases removed from V and 4 bases from J, the gap between germline ends came to 17 bases. This CDR3 has 15 amino acids. Germline V gene lookup returns CDR1 SGHKS and CDR2 YYEKEE (reference sequence). CDR3: CASSPGRGWADTQYF. Written as DNA, the CDR3 is TGTGCCAGCAGTCCAGGTAGAGGTTGGGCAGATACGCAGTATTTT. Full variable domain (remainder filled in from reference TRBV5-5 and TRBJ2-3): DAGVTQSPTHLIKTRGQQVTLRCSPISGHKSVSWYQQVLGQGPQFIFQYYEKEERGRGNFPDRFSARQFPNYSSELNVNALLLGDSALYLCASSPGRGWADTQYFGPGTRLTVL.